This T cell receptor (beta chain) stems from a study of naive and memory T cell subsets. Study-level results: Clonotypes here are unpaired alpha or beta chain sequences.

As regards this clonotype: Antigen specificity is unknown.

Both TRBC1 and TRBC2 were covered by a beta constant-region primer of two equimolar oligonucleotides. Nested alpha and beta constant-region primers with the SP2 primer drove four PCR rounds on ligated cDNA. TCRdb reanalysed the UMI-ligation and nested PCR reads using MiXCR and keeps one entry per CDR3 protein. The sample consists of 95,000 to 150,000 distinct CDR3 sequences, 35% to 45% of them appearing once. This TCR was sampled from a human donor in good health. What was sequenced was central memory CD4+ T cells from blood.

The DNA of the CDR3 is TGTGCCAGCAGTTACTCGAAGAGGACAGGGTTAACCGAGCAGTACTTC. It specifies CASSYSKRTGLTEQYF. The chain recombines TRBV6-2 or TRBV6-3 with TRBJ2-7; 8 bases align to TRBD1. The CDR3 totals 16 residues. Germline V gene sequence: CDR1 MNHEY, CDR2 SVGEGT. The J segment lost 6 bases and the V segment lost 0 bases, leaving 10 bases of the junction unmatched.